The source of this TCR beta chain is a study of cytomegalovirus exposure and HLA in healthy donors. Primers included in the PCR were 60 Vbeta and 13 Jbeta primers. Here immunoSEQ multiplex PCR was the method, and the copy in TCRdb shows in-frame clones only, minus some. The sample records around 170,000 clones, roughly 77% being singletons. This CDR3 has 15 residues. Trimming took 4 bases from V and 4 from J, leaving 17 bases between them. Germline V lookup: CDR1 LNHDA, CDR2 SQIVND (reference sequence). This rearrangement joins TRBV19 to TRBJ2-7; D might be TRBD2 (6 bases). This receptor was obtained from a woman in her forties or fifties in good health and CMV-seropositive. Sample: PBMCs. CDR3 residues: CASSNAGGSTYEQYF. For the CDR3, the DNA is TGTGCCAGTAGTAACGCAGGAGGGAGCACTTACGAGCAGTACTTC. Looking up the rest from reference TRBV19 and TRBJ2-7 gives the full variable domain: DGGITQSPKYLFRKEGQNVTLSCEQNLNHDAMYWYRQDPGQGLRLIYYSQIVNDFQKGDIAEGYSVSREKKESFPLTVTSAQKNPTAFYLCASSNAGGSTYEQYFGPGTRLTVT.